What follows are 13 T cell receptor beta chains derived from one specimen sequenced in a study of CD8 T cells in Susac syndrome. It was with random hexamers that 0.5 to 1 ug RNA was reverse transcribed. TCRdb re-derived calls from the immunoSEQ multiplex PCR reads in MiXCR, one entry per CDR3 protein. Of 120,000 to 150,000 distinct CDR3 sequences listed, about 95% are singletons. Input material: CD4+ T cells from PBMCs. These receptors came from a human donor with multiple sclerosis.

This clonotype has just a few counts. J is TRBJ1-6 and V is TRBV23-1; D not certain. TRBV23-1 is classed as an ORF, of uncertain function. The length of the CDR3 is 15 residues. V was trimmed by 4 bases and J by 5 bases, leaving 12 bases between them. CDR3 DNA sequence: TGCGCCAGCAGTCTAGGAGGGAGGGATAATTCACCCCTCCACTTT. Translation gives CASSLGGRDNSPLHF.

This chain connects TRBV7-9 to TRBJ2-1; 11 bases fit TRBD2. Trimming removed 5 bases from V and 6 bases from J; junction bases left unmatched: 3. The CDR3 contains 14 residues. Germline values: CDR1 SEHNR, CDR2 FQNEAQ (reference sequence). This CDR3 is CASSTSGRLNEQFF. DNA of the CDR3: TGTGCCAGCAGCACTAGCGGGAGACTCAATGAGCAGTTCTTC.

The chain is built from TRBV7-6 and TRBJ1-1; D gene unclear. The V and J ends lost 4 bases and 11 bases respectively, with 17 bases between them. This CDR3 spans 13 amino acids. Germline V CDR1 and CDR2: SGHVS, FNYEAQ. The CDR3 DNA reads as TGTGCCAGCAGCTCCACCGAGCTAGGGTCGGCTTTCTTT. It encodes CASSSTELGSAFF.

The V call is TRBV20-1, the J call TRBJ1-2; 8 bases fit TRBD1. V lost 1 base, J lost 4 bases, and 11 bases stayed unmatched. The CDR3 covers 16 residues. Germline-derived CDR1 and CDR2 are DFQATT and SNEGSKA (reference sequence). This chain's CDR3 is CSARGVAGGESYGYTF. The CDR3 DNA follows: TGCAGTGCTAGAGGGGTAGCAGGGGGCGAATCCTATGGCTACACCTTC.

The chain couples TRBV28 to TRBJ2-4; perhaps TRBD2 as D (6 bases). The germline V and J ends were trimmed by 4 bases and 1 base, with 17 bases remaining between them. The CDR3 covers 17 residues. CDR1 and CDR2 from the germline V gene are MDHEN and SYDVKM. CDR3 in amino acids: CASSWDFRGVAKNIQYF. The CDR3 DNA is TGTGCCAGCAGTTGGGACTTCCGCGGGGTGGCCAAAAACATTCAGTACTTC.

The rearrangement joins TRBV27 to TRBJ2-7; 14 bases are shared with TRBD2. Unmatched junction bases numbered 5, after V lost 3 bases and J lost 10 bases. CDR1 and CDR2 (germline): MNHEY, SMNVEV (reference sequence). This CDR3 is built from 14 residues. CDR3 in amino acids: CASSLRLAGGPQYF. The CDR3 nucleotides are TGTGCCAGCAGTTTGCGACTAGCGGGAGGGCCCCAGTACTTC.

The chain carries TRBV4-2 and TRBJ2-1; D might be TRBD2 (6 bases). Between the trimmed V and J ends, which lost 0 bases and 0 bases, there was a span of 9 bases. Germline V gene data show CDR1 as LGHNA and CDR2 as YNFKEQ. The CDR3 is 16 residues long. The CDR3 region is CASSQDGRGSYNEQFF. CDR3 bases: TGTGCCAGCAGCCAAGATGGGCGGGGCTCCTACAATGAGCAGTTCTTC.

The CDR3: CASSSRLAGVGETQYF. DNA for the CDR3: TGTGCCAGCAGCTCAAGGTTAGCGGGAGTCGGAGAGACCCAGTACTTC. The rearrangement joins TRBV7-9 to TRBJ2-5; 9 positions match TRBD2. CDR3 length: 16 residues. J was trimmed by 4 bases and V by 4 bases; bases with no gene match: 10. Germline V gene sequence: CDR1 SEHNR, CDR2 FQNEAQ (reference sequence).

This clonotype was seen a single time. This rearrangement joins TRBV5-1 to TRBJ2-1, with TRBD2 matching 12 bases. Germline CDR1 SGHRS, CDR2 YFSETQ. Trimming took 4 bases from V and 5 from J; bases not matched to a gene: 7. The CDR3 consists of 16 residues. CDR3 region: CASSPRPSGGDNEQFF. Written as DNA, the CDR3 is TGCGCCAGCAGCCCCCGCCCTAGCGGGGGGGACAATGAGCAGTTCTTC.

This CDR3 is CSARGEIDEQYF. CDR3 coding DNA: TGCAGTGCTAGAGGGGAAATAGACGAGCAGTACTTC. J is TRBJ2-7 and V is TRBV20-1, with D unclear. The CDR3 runs to 12 residues. Germline V CDR1 and CDR2: DFQATT, SNEGSKA (reference sequence). Trimming removed 1 base from V and 5 bases from J, with 9 bases in between.

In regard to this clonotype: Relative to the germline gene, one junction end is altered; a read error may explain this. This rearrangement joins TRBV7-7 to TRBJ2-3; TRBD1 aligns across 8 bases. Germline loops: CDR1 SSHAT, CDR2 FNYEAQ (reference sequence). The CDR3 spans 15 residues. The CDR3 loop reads CASSLAGGKTDTQYF. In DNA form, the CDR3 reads TGTGCTAGCAGCTTAGCAGGGGGCAAGACAGATACGCAGTATTTT.

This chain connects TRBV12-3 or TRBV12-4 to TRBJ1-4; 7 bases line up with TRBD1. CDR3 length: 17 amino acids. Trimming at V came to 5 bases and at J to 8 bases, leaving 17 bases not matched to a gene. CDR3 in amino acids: CASSPMNKGALGEKLFF. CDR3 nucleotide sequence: TGTGCCAGCAGTCCTATGAATAAGGGGGCATTGGGAGAAAAACTGTTTTTT.

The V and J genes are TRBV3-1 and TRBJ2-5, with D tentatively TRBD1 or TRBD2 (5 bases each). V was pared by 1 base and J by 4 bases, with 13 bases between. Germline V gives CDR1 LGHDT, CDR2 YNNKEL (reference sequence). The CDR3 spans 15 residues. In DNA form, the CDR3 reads TGTGCCAGCAGCCAAGCGGGGCGCATCACAGAGACCCAGTACTTC. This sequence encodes CASSQAGRITETQYF.